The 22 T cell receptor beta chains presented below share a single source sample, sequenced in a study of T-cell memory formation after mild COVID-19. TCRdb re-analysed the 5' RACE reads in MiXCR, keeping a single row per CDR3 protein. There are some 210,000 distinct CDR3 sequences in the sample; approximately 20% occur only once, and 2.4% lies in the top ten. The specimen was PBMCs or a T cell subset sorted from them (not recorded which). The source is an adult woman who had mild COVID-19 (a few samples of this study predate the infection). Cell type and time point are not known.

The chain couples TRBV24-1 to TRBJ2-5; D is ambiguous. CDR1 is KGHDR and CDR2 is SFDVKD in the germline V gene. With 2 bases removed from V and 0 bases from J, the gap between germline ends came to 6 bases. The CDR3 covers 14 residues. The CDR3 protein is CATSDSQYQETQYF. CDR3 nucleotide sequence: TGTGCCACCAGTGATTCTCAGTACCAAGAGACCCAGTACTTC.

CDR3 protein: CSVDPKGGEQYF. The CDR3 DNA is TGCAGCGTTGACCCTAAGGGGGGCGAGCAGTACTTC. The gene calls are TRBV29-1 and TRBJ2-7, with D perhaps assigned TRBD1 or TRBD2 (6 bases each). Germline V gene sequence: CDR1 SQVTM, CDR2 ANQGSEA. The V end was cut by 3 bases, the J end by 6 bases, with 12 bases between. This CDR3 spans 12 amino acids.

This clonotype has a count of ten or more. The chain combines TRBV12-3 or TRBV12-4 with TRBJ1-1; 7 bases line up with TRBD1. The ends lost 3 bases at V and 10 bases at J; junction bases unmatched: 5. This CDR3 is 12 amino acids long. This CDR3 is CASSLVPGGAFF. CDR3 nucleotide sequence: TGTGCCAGCAGTTTGGTGCCAGGGGGAGCTTTCTTT.

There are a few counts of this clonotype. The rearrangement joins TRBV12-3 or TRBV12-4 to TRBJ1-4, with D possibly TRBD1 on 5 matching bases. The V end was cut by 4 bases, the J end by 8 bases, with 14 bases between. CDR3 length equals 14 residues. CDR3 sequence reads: CASSYQSQGEKLFF. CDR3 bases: TGTGCCAGCAGTTATCAAAGTCAGGGAGAAAAACTGTTTTTT.

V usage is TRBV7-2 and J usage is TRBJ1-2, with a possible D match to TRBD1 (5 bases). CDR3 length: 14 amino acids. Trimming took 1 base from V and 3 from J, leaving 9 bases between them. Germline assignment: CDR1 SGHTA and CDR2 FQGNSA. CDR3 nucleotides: TGTGCCAGCAGCTTAGGGGGAGGGGACTATGGCTACACCTTC. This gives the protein CASSLGGGDYGYTF.

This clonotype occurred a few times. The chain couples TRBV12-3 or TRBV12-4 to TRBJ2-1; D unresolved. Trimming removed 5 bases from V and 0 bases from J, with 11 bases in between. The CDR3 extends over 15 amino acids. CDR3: CASSGDSASYNEQFF. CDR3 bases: TGTGCCAGCAGTGGGGATTCGGCCTCCTACAATGAGCAGTTCTTC.

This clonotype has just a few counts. CDR3 loop: CASSLNPGQNYEQYF. DNA of the CDR3: TGTGCCAGCAGCCTCAATCCGGGACAGAACTACGAGCAGTACTTC. This sequence joins TRBV11-2 and TRBJ2-7; 7 positions agree with TRBD1. The CDR3 totals 15 residues. The J segment lost 3 bases and the V segment lost 5 bases, leaving 10 bases of the junction unmatched. CDR1 and CDR2 (germline): SGHAT, FQNNGV.

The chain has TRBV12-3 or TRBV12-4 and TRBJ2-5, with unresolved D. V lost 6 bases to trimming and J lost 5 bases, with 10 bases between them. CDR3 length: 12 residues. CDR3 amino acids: CASSRMGETQYF. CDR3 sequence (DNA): TGTGCCAGCAGCCGCATGGGGGAGACCCAGTACTTC.

CDR3 nucleotides: TGCGCCAGCAGCTGGCAGGCAGCGGGGAGCTCCTACAATGAGCAGTTCTTC. Its protein product is CASSWQAAGSSYNEQFF. The chain is built from TRBV5-1 and TRBJ2-1, with 7 positions matching TRBD2. The CDR3 covers 17 residues. Germline V CDR1 and CDR2: SGHRS, YFSETQ. The V and J ends lost 3 bases and 0 bases, in that order; junction bases with no gene match: 9. Based on the CDR3 plus reference TRBV5-1 and TRBJ2-1, the full variable domain is KAGVTQTPRYLIKTRGQQVTLSCSPISGHRSVSWYQQTPGQGLQFLFEYFSETQRNKGNFPGRFSGRQFSNSRSEMNVSTLELGDSALYLCASSWQAAGSSYNEQFFGPGTRLTVL.

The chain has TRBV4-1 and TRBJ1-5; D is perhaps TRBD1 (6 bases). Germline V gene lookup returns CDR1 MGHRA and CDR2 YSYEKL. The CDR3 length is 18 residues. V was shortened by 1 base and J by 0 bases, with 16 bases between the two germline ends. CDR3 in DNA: TGCGCCAGCAGCCAAGTTGGCAGGGGAGCTAATAGCAATCAGCCCCAGCATTTT. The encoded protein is CASSQVGRGANSNQPQHF.

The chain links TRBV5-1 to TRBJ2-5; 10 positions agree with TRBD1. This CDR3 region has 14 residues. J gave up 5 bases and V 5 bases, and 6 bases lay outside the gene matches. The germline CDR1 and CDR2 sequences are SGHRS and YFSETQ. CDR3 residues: CASRAGTGDETQYF. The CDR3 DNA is TGCGCCAGCAGAGCCGGGACAGGGGACGAGACCCAGTACTTC. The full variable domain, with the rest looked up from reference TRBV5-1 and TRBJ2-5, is KAGVTQTPRYLIKTRGQQVTLSCSPISGHRSVSWYQQTPGQGLQFLFEYFSETQRNKGNFPGRFSGRQFSNSRSEMNVSTLELGDSALYLCASRAGTGDETQYFGPGTRLLVL.

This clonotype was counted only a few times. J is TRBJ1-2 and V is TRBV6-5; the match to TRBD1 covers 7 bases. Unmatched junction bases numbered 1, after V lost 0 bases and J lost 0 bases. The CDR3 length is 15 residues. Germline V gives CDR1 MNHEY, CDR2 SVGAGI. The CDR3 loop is CASSYSGQPNYGYTF. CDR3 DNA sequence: TGTGCCAGCAGTTACTCGGGACAGCCTAACTATGGCTACACCTTC.

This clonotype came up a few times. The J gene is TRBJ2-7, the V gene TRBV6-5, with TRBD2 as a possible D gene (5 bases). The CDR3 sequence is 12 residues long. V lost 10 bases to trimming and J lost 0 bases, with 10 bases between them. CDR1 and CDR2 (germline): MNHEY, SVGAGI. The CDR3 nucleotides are TGTGCCACCTCCCGGGACTCCTACGAGCAGTACTTC. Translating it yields CATSRDSYEQYF.

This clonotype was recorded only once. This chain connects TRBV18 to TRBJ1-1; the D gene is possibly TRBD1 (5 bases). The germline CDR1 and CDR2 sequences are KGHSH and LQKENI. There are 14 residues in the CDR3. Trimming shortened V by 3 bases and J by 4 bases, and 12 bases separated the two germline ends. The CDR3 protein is CASSPEGTGTEAFF. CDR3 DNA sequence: TGTGCCAGCTCACCTGAAGGGACGGGCACTGAAGCTTTCTTT.

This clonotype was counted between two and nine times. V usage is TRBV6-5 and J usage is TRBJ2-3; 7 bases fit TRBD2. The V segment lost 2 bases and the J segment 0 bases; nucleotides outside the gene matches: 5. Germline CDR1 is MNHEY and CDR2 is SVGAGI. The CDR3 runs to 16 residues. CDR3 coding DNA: TGTGCCAGCAGTTACGCTGTCGGGGGGAGCACAGATACGCAGTATTTT. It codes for CASSYAVGGSTDTQYF.

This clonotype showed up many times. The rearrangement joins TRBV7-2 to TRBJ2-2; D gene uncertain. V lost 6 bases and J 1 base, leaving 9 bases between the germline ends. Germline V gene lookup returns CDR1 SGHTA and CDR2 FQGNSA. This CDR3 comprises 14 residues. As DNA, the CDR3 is TGTGCCAGCAGGAAAACAGTGAACACCGGGGAGCTGTTTTTT. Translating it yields CASRKTVNTGELFF.

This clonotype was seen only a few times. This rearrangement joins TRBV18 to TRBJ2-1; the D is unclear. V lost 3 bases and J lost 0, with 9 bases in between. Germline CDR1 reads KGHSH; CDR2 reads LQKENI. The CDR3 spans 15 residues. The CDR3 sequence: CASSPTQTSYNEQFF. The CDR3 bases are TGTGCCAGCTCACCGACCCAGACCTCCTACAATGAGCAGTTCTTC.

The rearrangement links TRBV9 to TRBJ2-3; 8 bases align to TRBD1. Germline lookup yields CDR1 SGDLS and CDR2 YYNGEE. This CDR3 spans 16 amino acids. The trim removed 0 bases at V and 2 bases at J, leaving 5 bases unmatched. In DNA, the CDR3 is TGTGCCAGCAGCGTAGACTCAGGGGGCACCACAGATACGCAGTATTTT. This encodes CASSVDSGGTTDTQYF.

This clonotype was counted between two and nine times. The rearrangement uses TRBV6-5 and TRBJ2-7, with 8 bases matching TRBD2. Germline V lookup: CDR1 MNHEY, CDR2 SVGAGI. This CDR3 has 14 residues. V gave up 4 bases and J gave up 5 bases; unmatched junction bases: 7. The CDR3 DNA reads TGTGCCAGCAGTTTGCCGGGACTAGGGGACGAGCAGTACTTC. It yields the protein CASSLPGLGDEQYF.

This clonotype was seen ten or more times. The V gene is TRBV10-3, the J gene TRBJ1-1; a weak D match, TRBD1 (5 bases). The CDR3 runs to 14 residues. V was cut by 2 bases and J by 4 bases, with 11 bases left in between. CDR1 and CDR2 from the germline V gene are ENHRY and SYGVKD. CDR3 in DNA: TGTGCCATCAGTGAGCAGGGAAGTAGCACTGAAGCTTTCTTT. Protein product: CAISEQGSSTEAFF.

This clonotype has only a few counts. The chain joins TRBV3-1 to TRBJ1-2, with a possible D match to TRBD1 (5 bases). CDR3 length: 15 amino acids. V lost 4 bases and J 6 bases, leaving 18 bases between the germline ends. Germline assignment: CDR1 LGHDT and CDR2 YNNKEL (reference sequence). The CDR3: CASSPDAGVVNGYTF. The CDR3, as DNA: TGTGCCAGCAGCCCAGACGCGGGGGTCGTAAATGGCTACACCTTC.

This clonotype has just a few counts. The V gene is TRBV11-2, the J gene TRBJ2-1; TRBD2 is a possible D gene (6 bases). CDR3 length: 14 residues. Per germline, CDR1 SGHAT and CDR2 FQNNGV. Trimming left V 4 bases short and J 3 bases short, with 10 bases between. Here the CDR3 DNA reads TGTGCCAGCAGCTCCCTAGCGATCTACAATGAGCAGTTCTTC. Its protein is CASSSLAIYNEQFF.